This T cell receptor (beta chain) emerged from a study of blood T cells in healthy people across ages. Then a second PCR, running roughly 7 to 12 cycles, was carried out with a sample-barcoded 5' primer and a J-beta primer mix. TCRdb recomputed calls from the 5' RACE reads with MiXCR, one row per CDR3 protein. The sample yields some 1,000,000 distinct CDR3 sequences, approximately 25% seen once. This clonotype turned up a few times. The J segment lost 10 bases and the V segment lost 1 base, leaving 8 bases of the junction unmatched. CDR3 length equals 14 residues. The germline V gene has CDR1 SGHVS and CDR2 FNYEAQ. Separately, the same data were catalogued under a study of T cells of mothers and their children. This second study notes: When mothers and children were related, their normalized repertoire overlap, which was always slightly higher, did not differ significantly from that of unrelated pairs.

This clonotype was sampled from a girl aged 2 to 10 in good health. This rearrangement joins TRBV7-6 to TRBJ2-3; 7 nucleotides agree with TRBD2. The sample was blood. The CDR3 nucleotides read TGTGCCAGCAGCTTAGGTCCCGTTGGGGGGGCGCAGTATTTT. Amino acids: CASSLGPVGGAQYF.